The rows below give T cell receptor beta chains drawn from one sample of a study of T cell clonotyping in hematopoietic cell transplantation. Assay used: immunoSEQ multiplex PCR; TCRdb lists only in-frame clones, some missing. This sample has 15,000 to 20,000 clones, with approximately 85% found just once. Sequencing input: peripheral blood mononuclear cells. The receptors were sampled from a woman aged 40-49 years in good health. Some clones in this sample may be carry-over from other donors' samples. Both conserved end residues are part of each CDR3. A D gene is named only where the DNA matches it firmly. Expanded clones are given a class, and other clones once, few, many or no size at all.

TRBJ1-2	NA	14	TRBV4-1	TRBD1	CAGSQDDRGYGYTF	TGCGCCGGCAGCCAAGATGACAGGGGCTATGGCTACACCTTC
TRBJ2-7	NA	16	TRBV9	NA	CASSVARDGGAYEQYF	TGTGCCAGCAGCGTAGCAAGGGACGGAGGGGCGTACGAGCAGTACTTC
TRBJ2-7	NA	13	TRBV15	NA	CATSRDLGFEQYF	TGTGCCACCAGCAGAGATTTGGGTTTCGAGCAGTACTTC
TRBJ1-5	NA	14	TRBV19	NA	CASTGPYSNQPQHF	TGTGCCAGTACGGGACCCTATAGCAATCAGCCCCAGCATTTT
TRBJ1-4	NA	11	TRBV7-9	NA	CASSYNEKLFF	TGTGCCAGCAGTTATAATGAAAAACTGTTTTTT
TRBJ2-7	once	13	TRBV7-9	NA	CASRPLTSGGQYF	TGTGCCAGCAGGCCTCTGACTAGTGGGGGGCAGTACTTC
TRBJ2-1	once	19	TRBV11-3	TRBD2	CASSLDRGLARVGYNEQFF	TGTGCCAGCAGCTTAGATCGAGGACTAGCGCGAGTGGGGTACAATGAGCAGTTCTTC
TRBJ1-1	NA	11	TRBV7-6	TRBD1	CASSVRDSLFF	TGTGCCAGCAGCGTTAGGGACAGCCTCTTCTTT
TRBJ2-5	NA	15	TRBV28	TRBD1	CASSFQTGGGETQYF	TGTGCCAGCAGTTTTCAGACAGGGGGCGGAGAGACCCAGTACTTC
TRBJ2-1	NA	11	TRBV29-1	NA	CSAPHYNEQFF	TGCAGCGCCCCCCACTACAATGAGCAGTTCTTC
TRBJ1-2	NA	15	TRBV6-5	NA	CASSPLSVQNYGYTF	TGTGCCAGCAGTCCGCTTTCGGTACAGAACTATGGCTACACCTTC
TRBJ1-1	NA	14	TRBV29-1	TRBD1	CSVGETGTGHDAFF	TGCAGCGTTGGAGAGACCGGGACAGGGCATGACGCTTTCTTT
TRBJ2-7	NA	12	TRBV11-3	NA	CASSTGLYEQYF	TGTGCCAGCAGCACGGGACTCTACGAGCAGTACTTC
TRBJ2-1	NA	15	TRBV10-1	NA	CASSEGSSSYNEQFF	TGCGCCAGCAGTGAGGGTAGTAGCTCCTACAATGAGCAGTTCTTC
TRBJ1-5	NA	12	TRBV6-6	NA	CASSYSDQPQHF	TGTGCCAGCAGTTACTCAGATCAGCCCCAGCATTTT
TRBJ2-5	NA	17	TRBV7-2	TRBD1	CASSSQGESRGRKTQYF	TGTGCCAGCAGCTCCCAAGGGGAGTCAAGGGGGCGAAAGACCCAGTACTTC
TRBJ1-2	NA	14	TRBV19	TRBD1	CASSPGTATYGYTF	TGTGCCAGTAGTCCCGGGACAGCCACCTATGGCTACACCTTC
TRBJ2-3	NA	11	TRBV25-1	NA	CASRGYGTQYF	TGTGCCAGCAGGGGCTATGGTACGCAGTATTTT
TRBJ1-1	once	18	TRBV4-2	TRBD1	CASSSNPGQGRFGTEAFF	TGTGCCAGCAGTTCGAATCCAGGACAGGGAAGGTTCGGAACTGAAGCTTTCTTT
TRBJ2-7	NA	17	TRBV6-4	NA	CASSDSTRGSRGNEQYF	TGTGCCAGCAGTGACTCGACACGGGGCTCCCGGGGGAACGAGCAGTACTTC
TRBJ1-2	NA	12	TRBV30	NA	CAWSYGLRGYTF	TGTGCCTGGAGTTACGGGCTACGGGGCTACACCTTC
TRBJ1-3	NA	13	TRBV11-3	NA	CASAGISGNTIYF	TGTGCCAGCGCCGGAATCTCTGGAAACACCATATATTTT
TRBJ1-2	NA	14	TRBV14	NA	CASSQGLGVYGYTF	TGTGCCAGCAGCCAAGGGCTGGGCGTCTATGGCTACACCTTC
TRBJ2-2	once	15	TRBV14	NA	CASSQDFSSTGELFF	TGTGCCAGCAGCCAAGATTTTTCAAGTACCGGGGAGCTGTTTTTT
TRBJ2-7	once	13	TRBV6-5	TRBD1	CASSQGGRYEQYF	TGTGCCAGCAGTCAAGGGGGCCGGTACGAGCAGTACTTC
TRBJ1-1	NA	11	TRBV27	NA	CASTWGTEAFF	TGTGCCAGCACCTGGGGCACTGAAGCTTTCTTT
TRBJ2-7	once	17	TRBV11-2	TRBD1	CASSPGRWRDRSNEQYF	TGTGCCAGCAGCCCAGGGCGATGGCGGGACAGGTCTAACGAGCAGTACTTC